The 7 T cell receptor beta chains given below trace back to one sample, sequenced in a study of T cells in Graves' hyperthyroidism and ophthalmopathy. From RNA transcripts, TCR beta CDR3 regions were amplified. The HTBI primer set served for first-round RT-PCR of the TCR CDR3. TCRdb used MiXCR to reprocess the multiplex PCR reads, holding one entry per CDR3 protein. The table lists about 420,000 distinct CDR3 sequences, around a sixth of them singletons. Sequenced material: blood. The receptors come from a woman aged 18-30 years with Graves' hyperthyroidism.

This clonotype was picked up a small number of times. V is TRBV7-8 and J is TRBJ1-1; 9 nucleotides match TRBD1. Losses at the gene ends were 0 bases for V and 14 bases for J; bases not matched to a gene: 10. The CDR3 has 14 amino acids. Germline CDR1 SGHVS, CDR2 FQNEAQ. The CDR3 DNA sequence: TGTGCCAGCAGCTTAGCATACGCGGGACAGGGATGCTTCTTT. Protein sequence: CASSLAYAGQGCFF.

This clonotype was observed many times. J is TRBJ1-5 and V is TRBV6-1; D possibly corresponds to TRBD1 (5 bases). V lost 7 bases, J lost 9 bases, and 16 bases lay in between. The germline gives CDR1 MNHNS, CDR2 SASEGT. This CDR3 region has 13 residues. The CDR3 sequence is CASTDGTPGPQHF. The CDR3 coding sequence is TGTGCCAGCACCGACGGGACCCCGGGGCCCCAGCATTTT.

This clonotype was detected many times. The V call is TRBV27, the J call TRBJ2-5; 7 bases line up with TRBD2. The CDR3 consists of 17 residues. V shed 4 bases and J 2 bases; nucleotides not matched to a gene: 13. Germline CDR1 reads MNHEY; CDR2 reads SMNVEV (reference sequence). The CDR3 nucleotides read TGTGCCAGCAGTTCCAATGGACTAGGGCGAATTCAAGAGACCCAGTACTTC. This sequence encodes CASSSNGLGRIQETQYF.

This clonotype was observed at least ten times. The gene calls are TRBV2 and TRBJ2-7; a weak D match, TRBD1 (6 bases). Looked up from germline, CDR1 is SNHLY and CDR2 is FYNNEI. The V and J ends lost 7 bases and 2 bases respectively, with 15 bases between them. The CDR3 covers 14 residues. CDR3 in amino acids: CASNSRGDTYEQYF. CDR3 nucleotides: TGTGCCAGCAATTCAAGAGGGGACACCTACGAGCAGTACTTC.

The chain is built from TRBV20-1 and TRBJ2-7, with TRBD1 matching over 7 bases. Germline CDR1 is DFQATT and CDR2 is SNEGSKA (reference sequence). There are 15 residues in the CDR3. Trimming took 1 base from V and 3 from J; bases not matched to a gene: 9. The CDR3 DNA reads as TGCAGTGCTAGAGGAAGGCGACAGGGTATCTACGAGCAGTACTTC. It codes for CSARGRRQGIYEQYF.

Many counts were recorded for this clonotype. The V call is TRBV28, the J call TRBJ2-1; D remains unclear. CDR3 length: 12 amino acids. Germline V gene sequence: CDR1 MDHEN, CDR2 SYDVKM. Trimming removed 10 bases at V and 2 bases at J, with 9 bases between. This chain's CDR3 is CATLAAYNEQFF. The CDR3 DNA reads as TGTGCCACGTTAGCTGCCTACAATGAGCAGTTCTTC.

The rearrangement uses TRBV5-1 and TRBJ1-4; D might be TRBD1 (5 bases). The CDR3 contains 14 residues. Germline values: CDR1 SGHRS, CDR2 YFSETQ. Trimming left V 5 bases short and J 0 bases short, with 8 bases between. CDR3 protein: CASRGAATNEKLFF. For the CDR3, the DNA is TGCGCCAGCAGAGGGGCTGCAACTAATGAAAAACTGTTTTTT.